This passage covers 12 T cell receptor beta chains from one sample sequenced in a study of molecular identifiers for immune sequencing clone quantification (dated by TCRdb to between 2017 and 2018). Library construction relied on PCR. Instrument used: NextSeq 500. TCRdb's own reprocessing of the public reads used fastp at Q25 and MiXCR and kept productive beta chains. Merged by CDR3 protein, the rows form single entries marked with the most common genes and DNA. Here the sample has about 510,000 distinct CDR3 sequences; around 23% occur a single time. The ten top clones hold approximately 0.76% of the sample. Sequencing input: naive CD8+ T cells from blood, with Jurkat cell RNA spiked in. Reading the label with the study, this specimen's cell subset or site is: FACS-sorted CD8+CD4-CCR7+CD45RA+ naive T cells. These receptors were obtained from a human donor in good health. Some libraries in this study had Jurkat cell RNA spiked in.

This clonotype has at least ten counts. The J gene is TRBJ1-1, the V gene TRBV3-1; D call uncertain. Germline CDR1 LGHDT, CDR2 YNNKEL (reference sequence). The CDR3 totals 13 residues. V lost 3 bases, J lost 6 bases, and 11 bases lay in between. The CDR3 reads CASSHSGVAEAFF. The CDR3 region has the DNA TGTGCCAGCAGCCATTCGGGTGTTGCTGAAGCTTTCTTT.

In regard to this clonotype: Relative to the germline gene, one junction end is altered; a read error may explain this. The V and J genes are TRBV29-1 and TRBJ2-1; tentative D call: TRBD1 (6 bases). Germline V gene lookup returns CDR1 SQVTM and CDR2 ANQGSEA. The CDR3 sequence is 13 residues long. The CDR3: CSVGGTLRNEQIF. The CDR3 DNA is TGCAGCGTTGGAGGGACACTGAGGAATGAGCAGATCTTC.

This clonotype came up a few times. The rearrangement joins TRBV7-2 to TRBJ2-5; the match to TRBD2 covers 10 bases. The trim removed 5 bases at V and 0 bases at J, leaving 6 bases unmatched. Germline V gene data show CDR1 as SGHTA and CDR2 as FQGNSA. The CDR3 has 16 residues. The CDR3 region has the DNA TGTGCCAGCAGCCTAGGGACTAGCGCCTACCAAGAGACCCAGTACTTC. As protein: CASSLGTSAYQETQYF.

This clonotype was seen many times. V and J are TRBV2 and TRBJ2-3; D is ambiguous. Trimming took off 6 bases at V and 0 bases at J, with 16 bases between the two ends. In germline, CDR1 is SNHLY, CDR2 FYNNEI. This CDR3 comprises 16 residues. This CDR3 reads CASRTSEGLSTDTQYF. As DNA, the CDR3 is TGTGCCAGCAGAACGTCAGAAGGGCTGAGCACAGATACGCAGTATTTT.

In its sample, this clonotype was seen once. A read error may explain this, as a much larger clone is one base away. V gene TRBV28 combines with J gene TRBJ2-7, with D possibly being TRBD2 (6 bases). From germline, CDR1 is MDHEN and CDR2 SYDVKM. The CDR3 is 15 residues long. Trimming shortened V by 5 bases and J by 12 bases, and 26 bases separated the two germline ends. CDR3 loop: CASSLPPWGSEGLYF. The CDR3 DNA reads TGTGCCAGCAGTCTACCCCCCTGGGGGTCGGAGGGTCTGTACTTC.

For this clonotype: Given a much more abundant clone one base away, this may be a read error. The gene calls are TRBV4-3 and TRBJ2-7; D remains ambiguous. The CDR3 extends over 15 amino acids. The V gene's germline CDR1 is LGHNA and CDR2 YSLEER. CDR3 nucleotides: TGCGCCAGCAGCCAAGATGTTTTCCTCCCCTACGAGCTGTACTTC. It translates to CASSQDVFLPYELYF.

This clonotype came up many times. This sequence joins TRBV6-2 or TRBV6-3 and TRBJ2-7; 8 bases align to TRBD1. CDR3 length: 13 amino acids. Germline CDR1 MNHEY, CDR2 SVGEGT. With 6 bases clipped from V and 3 bases from J, the junction kept 4 bases outside the gene matches. The CDR3 here is CASSPGQVYEQYF. The CDR3 nucleotides are TGTGCCAGCAGCCCGGGACAGGTCTACGAGCAGTACTTC.

This clonotype has ten or more counts. Sequence at one end of the junction differs from germline and may be a read error. This chain joins TRBV7-9 and TRBJ1-1; D perhaps matches TRBD1 (6 bases). The V gene's germline CDR1 is SEHNR and CDR2 FQNEAQ (reference sequence). The CDR3 is 13 amino acids. The CDR3 DNA reads as TGTGCCAGCAGCGATTCACAGGGACTGAGCGTGATCTTT. Amino acid sequence: CASSDSQGLSVIF.

This chain connects TRBV20-1 to TRBJ1-6; tentative D call: TRBD1 (6 bases). The germline V gene encodes CDR1 DFQATT and CDR2 SNEGSKA (reference sequence). The CDR3 is 14 residues long. V was trimmed by 3 bases and J by 10 bases, leaving 16 bases between them. CDR3 in amino acids: CSASYTGINSPLHF. CDR3 in DNA: TGCAGTGCTAGTTACACAGGGATAAACTCACCCCTCCACTTT.

This clonotype was detected a few times. The chain uses TRBV24-1 and TRBJ2-2; weak D call: TRBD2 (5 bases). The CDR3 spans 16 residues. Germline-derived CDR1 and CDR2 are KGHDR and SFDVKD. V dropped 1 base and J dropped 5 bases, with 13 bases sitting between them. The CDR3 reads CATSDFGETGTGELFF. CDR3 bases: TGTGCCACCAGTGATTTCGGAGAAACGGGGACCGGGGAGCTGTTTTTT.

Details on this clonotype: At one end, the junction sequence differs from germline, possibly due to a read error. V and J are TRBV7-9 and TRBJ2-1, with TRBD1 matching over 11 bases. This CDR3 is built from 15 residues. The germline CDR1 and CDR2 sequences are SEHNR and FQNEAQ (reference sequence). The CDR3 loop reads CASSEGTGGIHEQSF. For the CDR3, the DNA is TGTGCCAGCAGCGAGGGGACAGGGGGAATTCATGAGCAGTCCTTC.

The J gene is TRBJ1-2, the V gene TRBV25-1; D is perhaps TRBD1 (6 bases). CDR1 is MGHDK and CDR2 is SYGVNS in the germline V gene. This CDR3 has 15 amino acids. V gave up 4 bases and J gave up 8 bases, with 20 bases separating them. The CDR3 nucleotides read TGTGCCAGCAGTGGGACAGCTGACAGAGTCTACGGCTACACCTTC. This codes for CASSGTADRVYGYTF.